This T cell receptor beta chain was profiled in a study of regulatory T cells in long-lasting Graves disease (dated by TCRdb to the early 2020s). In terms of the full investigation: Antithyroid drugs had been taken for less than 3 months by newly diagnosed Graves' disease patients. A total of about 35 samples underwent TCR sequencing: around 13 from persistent and some 20 from newly diagnosed Graves' disease patients. The study was conducted in China and was registered as a clinical trial. Patients with persistent Graves' disease were compared with patients with newly diagnosed Graves' disease using TCR sequencing and RNA sequencing of peripheral blood. The paper's findings and limits, for the study overall: Preferential use of TRBV28, TRBJ1-2 and TRBJ2-5 was observed in persistent disease, whereas TRBV20-1 and TRBJ2-1 were favored in newly diagnosed disease. A larger number of public clonotypes was shared among persistent patients (around 2,700) than among newly diagnosed patients (roughly 930). Compared with newly diagnosed patients, patients with persistent Graves' disease had lower TCR Shannon entropy and fewer highly expanded clones, which suggests clonal expansion. As a limitation, the authors acknowledged that the small sample size may reduce accuracy. Sequencing and analysis were limited to the TCR beta chain. Peripheral blood alone was examined, since thyroid tissue, which constituted the primary lesion, could not be accessed.

Library generation was performed with multiplex PCR. TCRdb records Illumina HiSeq 4000 as the sequencer. CDR3 regions were amplified by Arm-PCR with iRepertoire HTBI primers to construct TCR beta libraries. PCR products were gel purified before sequencing. Per the authors' processing: Gene usage analysis of CDR3 amino acid clonotypes relied on the roughly 60 TRBV and 13 to 15 TRBJ segments identified across samples. COPE and FqMerger were used to merge filtered high-quality paired reads into contigs. Contigs were aligned with BLAST to IMGT TRBV, TRBD and TRBJ reference genes, and CDR3 was defined per IMGT. Any clonotype with a frequency above 0.1% was classified as a highly expanded clone. Shannon entropy was used to measure repertoire diversity, and the Gini coefficient was used to measure V-J evenness. Public clonotypes were defined as clonotypes shared by more than one individual. The public reads were quality trimmed at Q25 with fastp and then assembled into clones with MiXCR by TCRdb, keeping productive beta chains. Rows are combined by CDR3 protein, so each entry shows the most common genes and DNA. In this record, the V and J calls reflect TCRdb's handling and not the investigators' own analysis. This sample holds 600,000 to 650,000 distinct CDR3 sequences; around 17% were observed only once. The ten largest clones represent about 20% of the sample.

In its sample, this clonotype was seen many times. Its antigen specificity is not known. Base quality data are lacking; no much larger clone is found one base away. Counted from cysteine to phenylalanine, this CDR3 has 15 amino acids. Kept here is only the CDR3 DNA, which spans 45 bases and is read in frame from base 1. V is clipped by 6 bases and J by 4 bases, and the sequence between their germline boundaries is 16 bases long. Via the germline V gene, CDR1 is MDHEN and CDR2 SYDVKM. This sample's time point label indicates: newly diagnosed GD, antithyroid drugs for less than 3 months. RNA was extracted from PBMCs in TRIzol for both TCR sequencing and RNA sequencing. The diagnosis of Graves' disease followed American Thyroid Association guidelines. Patients were recruited from an endocrinology department in Xi'an, China. From each patient, 8 to 10 milliliters of peripheral blood was collected into an EDTA anticoagulant tube. Ficoll Paque Plus density gradient separation was used to isolate PBMCs, and no additional T cell sorting was done. RNA quality was checked with an Agilent 2100 Bioanalyzer and agarose gel, and concentration with a NanoDrop 2000.

This same sample was also part of a study on T cells in Graves' hyperthyroidism and ophthalmopathy. Looking at the second paper: Graves' hyperthyroidism was defined as stable when no progression to ophthalmopathy occurred over 18 months of follow-up. The hyperthyroidism patients were between 18 and 65 years old and newly diagnosed, with a disease duration of less than 2 months. Any patient with an uncontrolled infection, another autoimmune disease, pregnancy or lactation was excluded. Clinical symptoms, serum thyroxine and TRAb, thyroid ultrasound, and orbital computed tomography formed the basis for the diagnoses. The first round of RT-PCR for the TCR CDR3 was performed with the HTBI primer set and the Qiagen OneStep RT-PCR kit. Most expanded thyroid clonotypes (frequency above 0.001) were also found in blood, which suggests that blood repertoires may mirror thyroid immune responses. Ophthalmopathy was separated from stable hyperthyroidism by a 13 V-J signature model, with roughly 88% sensitivity and 81% to 83% specificity obtained in cross-validation and 80%/75% obtained in testing. In validation, the model predicted progression to ophthalmopathy with 55% to 71% sensitivity and less than 75% specificity, a median of 6.5 months before onset. To identify distinguishing TCR V-J signatures, a discovery cohort of around 98 patients was used, comprising fewer than 45 with Graves' ophthalmopathy and 57 with stable Graves' hyperthyroidism. Prospective prediction of ophthalmopathy was tested in an independent validation cohort of fewer than 20 hyperthyroidism patients and roughly 16 patients who later progressed to ophthalmopathy. The 100 discovery patients were randomly split 7:3 into training and test sets. In more than five Graves' hyperthyroidism patients, the study also compared T-cell repertoires from thyroid tissue with T-cell repertoires from blood. Once sampling was done, hyperthyroidism patients were given methimazole at a starting dose of 30 mg daily, whereas ophthalmopathy patients were given high-dose intravenous methylprednisolone. Libraries were constructed in a second round of multiplex PCR, after which size selection and purification were performed. Paired-end sequencing of the libraries was performed with 100 bp reads on an Illumina HiSeq2000. SOAPnuke was used to process the raw data, removing reads that contained adapters or uncalled bases, had a mean Phred below 15, or lacked an exact match to the constant primer or identifier. High-quality paired reads were merged using COPE v1.2.5, and each unique nucleotide sequence was defined as a clonotype. MiTCR v1.1 was used to align clonotypes to the IMGT TRBV, TRBD and TRBJ reference segments. The analysis included only V-J combinations with a frequency above 0.0001, which together covered around 99% of the repertoires. A TCS score was defined as the ratio between F50 (clonal expansion) and ExV (chaos), using BLOSUM62-based TCRdist between CDR3 peptides within each V-J. Welch's t-statistics and random forest reduced fewer than 550 V-J features to 13, which were used in a naive Bayes classifier (R e1071). No statistical method was used to set the sample size in advance, and investigators knew the group allocation. The paper describes TCR Vbeta CDR3 sequencing of more than 120 peripheral blood samples, made up of 40 to 45 ophthalmopathy patients, 70 to 75 hyperthyroidism patients and around 17 progressor patients.

Source: peripheral blood mononuclear cells (PBMCs), taken at new diagnosis, from a patient treated with antithyroid drugs. The chain joins TRBV28 to TRBJ1-3, with the D gene too uncertain to name. This receptor was obtained from a woman in her 30s with Graves disease. Donor details come from another sample of the same person, matched by shared clones. For the CDR3, the sequence is CASSPFSAQGNTIYF. In nucleotide form, the sequence is TGTGCCAGCAGCCCATTCTCCGCCCAAGGAAACACCATATATTTT.